Here is one T cell receptor beta chain with its context. The length of the CDR3 is 16 residues. Reverse transcription of roughly 0.5 to 1 ug RNA used random hexamers. TCRdb fed the immunoSEQ multiplex PCR reads into MiXCR, producing one record per CDR3 protein. Of some 180,000 distinct CDR3 sequences listed, 90% to 95% are singletons. This sample was taken from a study of CD8 T cells in Susac syndrome. The patients with Susac syndrome satisfied recently defined diagnostic criteria for either definite or probable disease. The sequencing sample was made of CD4+ T cells from PBMCs. This sequence joins TRBV21-1 and TRBJ1-1. TRBV21-1 is a pseudogene locus. This receptor was taken from a human donor with Susac syndrome. CDR3 sequence reads: CASSKEHTTINTEAFF. CDR3 DNA: TGTGCCAGCAGCAAAGAACATACGACGATAAACACTGAAGCTTTCTTT.